The 15 T cell receptor beta chains below were found in one sample sequenced in a study of breast tumors, draining lymph nodes, adjacent tissues (dated by TCRdb to between 2015 and 2016). The lymph node samples were taken from the axillary draining lymph nodes of breast cancer patients. The method was multiplex PCR. TCRdb shows the sequencer as Illumina HiSeq 2000. TCRdb reran the public reads through fastp at Q25 and MiXCR, keeping productive beta chains. Duplicate CDR3 protein sequences are folded into a single record with the most common DNA and genes. Here the sample has more than 85,000 distinct CDR3 sequences; 21% occur a single time. Roughly 1.2% of the sample goes to the ten largest clones. Sequenced material: axillary lymph node tissue. Receptors originate from a female donor with breast cancer. Some clones in this sample may be carry-over from other donors' samples.

This clonotype was observed a handful of times. V and J are TRBV5-8 and TRBJ1-5; possibly TRBD1 for D (5 bases). This CDR3 is built from 15 residues. Germline V lookup: CDR1 SGHTS, CDR2 YDEGEE. V shed 1 base and J shed 9 bases, with 17 bases lying between them. CDR3 sequence (DNA): TGTGCCAGCAGCTTGTCTGGGGGAGGGTCGCGGCCCCAGCATTTT. Translating it yields CASSLSGGGSRPQHF.

This clonotype appeared many times. For the CDR3, the DNA is TGTGCCAGCGTCTCCTACGAGCAGTACTTC. This sequence encodes CASVSYEQYF. This chain uses TRBV2 with TRBJ2-7; no definite D call. Trimming stripped 8 bases from V and 0 bases from J, with 2 bases between. This CDR3 spans 10 amino acids. Germline lookup yields CDR1 SNHLY and CDR2 FYNNEI.

About this clonotype: This may be a read error: a much more frequent sequence differs by one nucleotide. The chain is built from TRBV28 and TRBJ2-7, with D unclear. This CDR3 is built from 11 residues. CDR1 and CDR2 from the germline V gene are MDHEN and SYDVKM. In DNA form, the CDR3 reads TGTGCCAGCAGTCCACTTTACGGGCAGTACTTC. Translated: CASSPLYGQYF. Based on the CDR3 plus reference TRBV28 and TRBJ2-7, the full variable domain is DVKVTQSSRYLVKRTGEKVFLECVQDMDHENMFWYRQDPGLGLRLIYFSYDVKMKEKGDIPEGYSVSREKKERFSLILESASTNQTSMYLCASSPLYGQYFGPGTRLTVT.

V and J are TRBV4-1 and TRBJ2-5, with D perhaps matching TRBD1 or TRBD2 (6 bases each). Germline V gene lookup returns CDR1 MGHRA and CDR2 YSYEKL. V was trimmed by 1 base and J by 4 bases, leaving 16 bases between them. This CDR3 contains 16 residues. The CDR3 protein is CASSQAGRGQGETQYF. The CDR3 nucleotides are TGCGCCAGCAGCCAAGCAGGGCGGGGACAAGGAGAGACCCAGTACTTC.

This clonotype was recorded at least ten times. V is TRBV10-3 and J is TRBJ1-2, with D perhaps matching TRBD1 (5 bases). The CDR3 has 15 residues. The germline CDR1 and CDR2 sequences are ENHRY and SYGVKD. With 3 bases removed from V and 7 bases from J, the gap between germline ends came to 18 bases. The CDR3 loop reads CAISETGGTPGGYTF. CDR3 bases: TGTGCCATCAGTGAAACAGGCGGAACGCCGGGTGGCTACACCTTC.

This clonotype was counted ten times or more. The chain uses TRBV6-6 and TRBJ2-7, with 9 nucleotides matching TRBD1. Looked up from germline, CDR1 is MNHNY and CDR2 is SVGAGI (reference sequence). The V segment lost 6 bases and the J segment 6 bases; nucleotides outside the gene matches: 12. CDR3 size: 15 residues. CDR3 sequence: CASSSPSGTGSEQYF. CDR3 DNA sequence: TGTGCCAGCAGCTCTCCCTCCGGGACAGGGTCCGAGCAGTACTTC.

A remark on this clonotype: Because the CDR3 is missing its conserved closing phenylalanine or tryptophan, this is likely a read error. V and J are TRBV6-2 or TRBV6-3 and TRBJ1-1; D unclear. Trimming shortened V by 2 bases and J by 0 bases, and 4 bases separated the two germline ends. This CDR3 is built from 13 residues. Germline V gene data show CDR1 as MNHEY and CDR2 as SVGEGT. The CDR3 spells CASSYIMNTEAFS. DNA of the CDR3: TGTGCCAGCAGTTACATCATGAACACTGAAGCTTTCTCT.

This clonotype was seen many times. The rearrangement joins TRBV6-2 or TRBV6-3 to TRBJ1-2; D uncertain. V shed 2 bases and J shed 4 bases, with 2 bases lying between them. Germline V gene sequence: CDR1 MNHEY, CDR2 SVGEGT. The CDR3 length is 11 residues. In DNA form, the CDR3 reads TGTGCCAGCAGTTACATCTATGGCTACACCTTC. Its protein product is CASSYIYGYTF.

There are many counts of this clonotype. The V call is TRBV20-1, the J call TRBJ2-7, with TRBD2 as a possible D gene (6 bases). The CDR3 extends over 16 amino acids. Trimming shortened V by 6 bases and J by 2 bases, and 23 bases separated the two germline ends. Germline lookup yields CDR1 DFQATT and CDR2 SNEGSKA (reference sequence). The CDR3 DNA reads TGCAGTGCAGGGCGTCGGTATAGCGGTAACGCCTACGAGCAGTACTTC. Protein sequence: CSAGRRYSGNAYEQYF.

This clonotype was seen at least ten times. The chain uses TRBV2 and TRBJ2-2, with D possibly TRBD1 on 6 matching bases. In germline, CDR1 is SNHLY, CDR2 FYNNEI. V lost 4 bases, J lost 1 base, and 7 bases lay in between. The CDR3 is made up of 14 amino acids. CDR3 sequence (DNA): TGTGCCAGCAGTGCACAGGGGAACACCGGGGAGCTGTTTTTT. Its translation: CASSAQGNTGELFF.

This clonotype has ten or more counts. The CDR3 DNA sequence: TGTGCCACGCGGGGGGGAGGTGGTGAAAAACTGTTTTTT. Amino acids: CATRGGGGEKLFF. J is TRBJ1-4 and V is TRBV10-3, with D possibly TRBD1 on 5 matching bases. Trimming left V 10 bases short and J 7 bases short, with 16 bases between. Germline CDR1 is ENHRY and CDR2 is SYGVKD. CDR3 length equals 13 residues.

This clonotype has ten or more counts. The J gene is TRBJ2-5, the V gene TRBV4-2; TRBD1 aligns across 9 bases. This CDR3 spans 19 amino acids. The V gene end was trimmed by 3 bases and the J gene end by 1 base; junction bases not matched to a gene: 15. The germline V gene encodes CDR1 LGHNA and CDR2 YNFKEQ. The CDR3 nucleotides are TGTGCCAGCAGCCACACGGGGGGAATCCGGGACAGGGTCCAAGAGACCCAGTACTTC. Its translation is CASSHTGGIRDRVQETQYF.

This clonotype was seen at least ten times. CDR3 amino acids: CSAHSAGYEQYF. The CDR3 nucleotides read TGCAGTGCCCATTCGGCGGGCTACGAGCAGTACTTC. V gene TRBV20-1 combines with J gene TRBJ2-7; D may be TRBD2 (5 bases). In germline, CDR1 is DFQATT, CDR2 SNEGSKA (reference sequence). This CDR3 comprises 12 residues. V shed 6 bases and J shed 3 bases, with 12 bases lying between them.

In this sample, this clonotype turned up many times. The chain is built from TRBV7-9 and TRBJ2-7, with D possibly matching TRBD1 (5 bases). CDR3 size: 15 residues. The V end was cut by 4 bases, the J end by 0 bases, with 13 bases between. Per germline, CDR1 SEHNR and CDR2 FQNEAQ (reference sequence). For the CDR3, the DNA is TGTGCCAGCAGCTCCATCAGGGAAAGCTCCTACGAGCAGTACTTC. It yields the protein CASSSIRESSYEQYF.

This clonotype has ten or more counts. The chain joins TRBV5-5 to TRBJ1-5; TRBD1 might be the D (6 bases). V was shortened by 2 bases and J by 2 bases, with 8 bases between the two germline ends. CDR1 and CDR2 (germline): SGHKS, YYEKEE (reference sequence). The CDR3 totals 14 residues. CDR3 in DNA: TGTGCCAGCAGCTTATGGACAGGCAATCAGCCCCAGCATTTT. It specifies CASSLWTGNQPQHF.